This T cell receptor (beta chain) derives from a study of OX40 agonist ivuxolimab in advanced cancers. Overall study: The treatment was a fully human IgG2 OX40 agonist, ivuxolimab. Every 2 weeks, patients got intravenous ivuxolimab at one of six dose levels (0.01-10 mg/kg). A mean age of roughly 60 years, range about 20 to 79, was recorded, and 82.7% were male.

CDR1 and CDR2 from the germline V gene are MDHEN and SYDVKM. CDR3 length: 15 residues. The V segment lost 2 bases and the J segment 11 bases; nucleotides outside the gene matches: 9. General study results and limits: Patients who responded partially at 0.1-3.0 mg/kg showed clonal expansion ranking among the lowest.

Sequenced by immunoSEQ multiplex PCR; TCRdb stores in-frame clones only, minus some. The sample includes tens of thousands of clones, around 85% seen only once; the top ten take approximately 1.5%. Notes on this clone: Its matching antigen is unknown.

Source: CD4+ or CD8+ T cells sorted from blood, taken in a trial of the OX40 agonist ivuxolimab. The rearrangement uses TRBV28 and TRBJ2-5, with 12 bases lining up with TRBD1. The TCR originated in an adult with an advanced solid tumor such as melanoma, head and neck, liver or kidney cancer. The CDR3 DNA is TGTGCCAGCAGTTTAGTGGGACAGGGGGCGAAGGAGCAGTACTTC. Translation gives CASSLVGQGAKEQYF.